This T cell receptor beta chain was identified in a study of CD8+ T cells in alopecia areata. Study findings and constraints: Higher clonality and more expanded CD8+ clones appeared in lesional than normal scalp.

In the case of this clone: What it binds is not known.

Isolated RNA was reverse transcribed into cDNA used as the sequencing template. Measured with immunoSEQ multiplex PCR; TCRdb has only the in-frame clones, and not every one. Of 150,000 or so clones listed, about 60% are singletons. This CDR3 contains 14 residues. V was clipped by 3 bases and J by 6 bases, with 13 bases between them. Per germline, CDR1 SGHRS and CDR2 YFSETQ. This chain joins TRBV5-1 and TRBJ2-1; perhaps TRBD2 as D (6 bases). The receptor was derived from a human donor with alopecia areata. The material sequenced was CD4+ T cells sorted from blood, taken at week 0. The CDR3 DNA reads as TGCGCCAGCAGCTGGGACTGGATTTCCAATGAGCAGTTCTTC. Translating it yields CASSWDWISNEQFF.